The clone carrying this TCR beta chain was detected ten times or more. Its antigen is not identified. The data originate from a study of CD8 T cells in ankylosing spondylitis. Study-level results: Blood from ankylosing spondylitis patients appeared to carry a characteristic roughly 8-variant TCR beta motif. Reportedly, disease-linked clones are significantly enriched in ankylosing spondylitis patients' matched synovial fluid. Past research had described some motif variants in reactive arthritis synovial fluid and blood.

One entry per CDR3 protein results from TCRdb running MiXCR on the 5' RACE reads. The profile shows under 550,000 distinct CDR3 sequences, about 25% of them singletons. The CDR3 sequence is 13 residues long. With 3 bases removed from V and 6 bases from J, the gap between germline ends came to 10 bases. Germline V lookup: CDR1 SGHVS, CDR2 FQNEAQ. The gene calls are TRBV7-8 and TRBJ2-3, with a weak D call TRBD1 (6 bases). This clonotype was sampled from a male donor with ankylosing spondylitis. Sequencing input: blood, either unsorted or a sorted T cell fraction (not recorded which). Written as DNA, the CDR3 is TGTGCCAGCAGCTTGGACAGCTCCGATACGCAGTATTTT. The encoded protein is CASSLDSSDTQYF.